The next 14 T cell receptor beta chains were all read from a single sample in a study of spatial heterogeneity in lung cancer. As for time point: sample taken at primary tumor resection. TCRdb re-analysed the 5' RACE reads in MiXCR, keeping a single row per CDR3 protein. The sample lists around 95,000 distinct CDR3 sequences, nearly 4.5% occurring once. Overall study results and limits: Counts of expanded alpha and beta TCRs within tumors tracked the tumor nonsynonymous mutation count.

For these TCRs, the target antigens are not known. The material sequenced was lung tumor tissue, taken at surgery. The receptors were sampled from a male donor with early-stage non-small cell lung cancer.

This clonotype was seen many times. The CDR3 bases are TGTGCCAGCAGCGGGGGAGGATTCCAAGAGACCCAGTACTTC. This translates into CASSGGGFQETQYF. The V and J genes are TRBV11-2 and TRBJ2-5, with a possible D match to TRBD2 (6 bases). Germline V gene data show CDR1 as SGHAT and CDR2 as FQNNGV. This CDR3 has 14 amino acids. The V end was cut by 5 bases, the J end by 1 base, with 11 bases between.

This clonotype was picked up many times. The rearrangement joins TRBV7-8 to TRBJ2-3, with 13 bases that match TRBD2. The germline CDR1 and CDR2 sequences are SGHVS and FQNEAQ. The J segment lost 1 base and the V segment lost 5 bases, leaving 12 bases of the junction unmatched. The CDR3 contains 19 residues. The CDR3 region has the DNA TGTGCCAGCAGCAATGGACTAGCGGGAGTGAACGTCCGCACAGATACGCAGTATTTT. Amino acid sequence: CASSNGLAGVNVRTDTQYF.

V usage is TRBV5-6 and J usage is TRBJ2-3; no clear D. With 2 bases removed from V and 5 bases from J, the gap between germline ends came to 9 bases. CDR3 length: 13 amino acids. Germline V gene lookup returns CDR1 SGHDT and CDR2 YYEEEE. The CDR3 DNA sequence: TGTGCCAGCAGCTTTAGCTCCGAAGATACGCAGTATTTT. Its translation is CASSFSSEDTQYF.

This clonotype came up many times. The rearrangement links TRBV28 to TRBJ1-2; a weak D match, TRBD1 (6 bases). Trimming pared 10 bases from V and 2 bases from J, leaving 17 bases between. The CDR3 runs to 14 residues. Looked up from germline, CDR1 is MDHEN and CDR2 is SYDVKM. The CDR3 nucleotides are TGTGCCATCCAGGGGCGGACTAAGAACTATGGCTACACCTTC. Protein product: CAIQGRTKNYGYTF.

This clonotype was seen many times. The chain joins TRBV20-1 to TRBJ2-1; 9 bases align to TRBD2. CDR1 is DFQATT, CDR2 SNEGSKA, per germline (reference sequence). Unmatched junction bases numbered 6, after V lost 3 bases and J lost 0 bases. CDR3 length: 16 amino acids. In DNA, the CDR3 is TGCAGTGCTAGGACTAGCGGAGGGAGCTCCTACAATGAGCAGTTCTTC. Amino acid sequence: CSARTSGGSSYNEQFF.

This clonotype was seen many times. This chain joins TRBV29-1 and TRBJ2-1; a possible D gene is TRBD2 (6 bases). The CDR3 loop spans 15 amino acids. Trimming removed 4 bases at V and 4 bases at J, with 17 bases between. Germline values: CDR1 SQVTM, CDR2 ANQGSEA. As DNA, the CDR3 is TGCAGCGTTGGGCAGGAGGGAGGCCTATACAATGAGCAGTTCTTC. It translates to CSVGQEGGLYNEQFF.

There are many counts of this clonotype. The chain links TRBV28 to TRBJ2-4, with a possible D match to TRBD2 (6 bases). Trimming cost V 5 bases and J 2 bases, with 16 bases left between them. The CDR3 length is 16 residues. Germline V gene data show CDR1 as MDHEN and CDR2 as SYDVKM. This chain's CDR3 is CASSPRQGGSKNIQYF. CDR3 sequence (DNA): TGTGCCAGCAGTCCCCGGCAAGGAGGGTCCAAAAACATTCAGTACTTC. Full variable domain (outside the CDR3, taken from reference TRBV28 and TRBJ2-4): DVKVTQSSRYLVKRTGEKVFLECVQDMDHENMFWYRQDPGLGLRLIYFSYDVKMKEKGDIPEGYSVSREKKERFSLILESASTNQTSMYLCASSPRQGGSKNIQYFGAGTRLSVL.

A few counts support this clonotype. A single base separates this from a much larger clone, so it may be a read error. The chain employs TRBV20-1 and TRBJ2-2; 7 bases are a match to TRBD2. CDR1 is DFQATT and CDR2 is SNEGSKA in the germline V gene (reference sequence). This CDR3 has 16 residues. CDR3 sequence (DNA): TGCAGTGCTAGGTCTTCCCGGGAGGAAGCCACCGGGGAGCCGTTTTTT. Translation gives CSARSSREEATGEPFF.

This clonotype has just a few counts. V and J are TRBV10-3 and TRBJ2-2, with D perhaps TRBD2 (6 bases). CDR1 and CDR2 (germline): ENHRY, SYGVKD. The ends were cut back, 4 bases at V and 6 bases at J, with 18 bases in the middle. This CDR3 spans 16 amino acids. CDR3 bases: TGTGCCATCAGTGGAGGGGTATCGGGAGTTGCCGGGGAGCTGTTTTTT. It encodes CAISGGVSGVAGELFF.

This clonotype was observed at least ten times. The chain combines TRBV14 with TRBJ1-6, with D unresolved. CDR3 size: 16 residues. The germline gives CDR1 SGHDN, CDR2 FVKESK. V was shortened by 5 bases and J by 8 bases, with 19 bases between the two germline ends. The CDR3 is CASSAWRDSVYSPLHF. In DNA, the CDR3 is TGTGCCAGCAGCGCCTGGCGGGATTCGGTTTATTCACCCCTCCACTTT.

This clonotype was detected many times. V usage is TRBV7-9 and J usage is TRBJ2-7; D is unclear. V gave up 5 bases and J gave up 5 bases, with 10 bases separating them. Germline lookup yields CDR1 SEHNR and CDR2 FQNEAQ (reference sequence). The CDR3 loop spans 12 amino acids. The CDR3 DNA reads TGTGCCAGCAGCAGAGGACGGGACGAGCAGTACTTC. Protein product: CASSRGRDEQYF.

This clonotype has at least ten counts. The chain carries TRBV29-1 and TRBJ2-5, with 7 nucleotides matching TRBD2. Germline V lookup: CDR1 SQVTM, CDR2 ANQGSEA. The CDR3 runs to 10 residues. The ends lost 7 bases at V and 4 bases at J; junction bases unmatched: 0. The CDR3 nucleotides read TGCAGCGCGGGGGGAGAGACCCAGTACTTC. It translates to CSAGGETQYF.

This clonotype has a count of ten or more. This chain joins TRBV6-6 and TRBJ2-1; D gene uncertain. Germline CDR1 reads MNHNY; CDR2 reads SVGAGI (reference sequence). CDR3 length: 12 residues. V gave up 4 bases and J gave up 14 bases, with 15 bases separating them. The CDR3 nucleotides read TGTGCCAGCAGTTCTCGGAATCGGGTAAAGTTCTTC. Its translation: CASSSRNRVKFF.

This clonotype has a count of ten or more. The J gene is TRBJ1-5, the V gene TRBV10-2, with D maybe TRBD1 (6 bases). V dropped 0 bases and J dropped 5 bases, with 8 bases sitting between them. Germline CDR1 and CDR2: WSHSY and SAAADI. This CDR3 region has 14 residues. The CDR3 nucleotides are TGCGCCAGCAGTGAGTCAAGGGGGGATCAGCCCCAGCATTTT. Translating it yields CASSESRGDQPQHF.